The 28 T cell receptor beta chains below all came from one sample that was sequenced in a study of cytotoxic CD8 clonotypes in ibrutinib-treated CLL. Assay used: immunoSEQ multiplex PCR; TCRdb lists only in-frame clones, some missing. Among about 250,000 clones listed, 70% were seen once. The sample here was PBMCs, taken after 24 months of ibrutinib treatment. The receptors derive from a human donor with chronic lymphocytic leukemia.

This clone was seen a handful of times. The chain combines TRBV5-1 with TRBJ1-2; TRBD1 might be the D (5 bases). The CDR3 contains 15 residues. The germline CDR1 and CDR2 sequences are SGHRS and YFSETQ. The V gene lost 0 bases and the J gene lost 2 bases, with 11 bases spanning the gap. The CDR3 is CASSLGSGPNYGYTF. The CDR3, as DNA: TGCGCCAGCAGCTTGGGGTCAGGGCCGAACTATGGCTACACCTTC.

The chain uses TRBV25-1 and TRBJ2-1, with TRBD1 as a possible D gene (6 bases). V was trimmed by 3 bases and J by 3 bases, leaving 9 bases between them. Germline values: CDR1 MGHDK, CDR2 SYGVNS. The CDR3 has 14 residues. CDR3 residues: CASSDIQGYNEQFF. CDR3 nucleotide sequence: TGTGCCAGCAGTGACATACAGGGCTACAATGAGCAGTTCTTC.

The chain links TRBV11-2 to TRBJ2-3, with D possibly being TRBD1 or TRBD2 (5 bases each). This CDR3 has 15 residues. From germline, CDR1 is SGHAT and CDR2 FQNNGV. V lost 1 base, J lost 3 bases, and 11 bases lay in between. The CDR3 region has the DNA TGTGCCAGCAGCTTAGGAGGGGCCCGGACAGATACGCAGTATTTT. Residues: CASSLGGARTDTQYF.

The chain uses TRBV9 and TRBJ2-1; 13 nucleotides line up with TRBD2. CDR3 length: 16 residues. The V and J ends lost 4 bases and 9 bases, in that order; junction bases with no gene match: 10. CDR1 is SGDLS and CDR2 is YYNGEE in the germline V gene. The CDR3 spells CASSPSRTSGSGEQFF. The CDR3 nucleotides read TGTGCCAGCAGCCCTAGTAGGACTAGCGGGAGCGGTGAGCAGTTCTTC.

This clone was recorded a few times. The rearrangement links TRBV10-2 to TRBJ2-1; 7 nucleotides align to TRBD2. The CDR3 contains 13 residues. The trim removed 10 bases at V and 7 bases at J, leaving 10 bases unmatched. The germline V gene has CDR1 WSHSY and CDR2 SAAADI. The CDR3 DNA follows: TGCGCCACCAGACCCGGGGGGAGTAATGAGCAGTTCTTC. It translates to CATRPGGSNEQFF.

The chain uses TRBV11-3 and TRBJ2-3, with 9 nucleotides matching TRBD2. V gave up 5 bases and J gave up 2 bases; unmatched junction bases: 5. The CDR3 totals 15 residues. Germline assignment: CDR1 SGHNT and CDR2 YENEEA. CDR3 DNA: TGTGCCAGCAGCCACCGACTAGCGGACACAGATACGCAGTATTTT. This translates into CASSHRLADTDTQYF.

The chain employs TRBV9 and TRBJ1-1, with 7 bases aligning to TRBD1. Germline V gives CDR1 SGDLS, CDR2 YYNGEE. After removal of 2 bases from V and 14 bases from J, the junction contained 12 bases not matched to a gene. The CDR3 runs 13 residues. CDR3 in amino acids: CASSVSDRVHPFF. In DNA form, the CDR3 reads TGTGCCAGCAGCGTTTCCGACAGGGTTCACCCCTTCTTT. The variable domain in full, completed from reference TRBV9 and TRBJ1-1, reads DSGVTQTPKHLITATGQRVTLRCSPRSGDLSVYWYQQSLDQGLQFLIQYYNGEERAKGNILERFSAQQFPDLHSELNLSSLELGDSALYFCASSVSDRVHPFFGQGTRLTVV.

V is TRBV6-6 and J is TRBJ2-4; no reliable D call. The V end lost 7 bases, the J end lost 7 bases, and 11 bases lay between the germline ends. Per the germline V gene, CDR1 is MNHNY and CDR2 is SVGAGI (reference sequence). The CDR3 is made up of 12 amino acids. The CDR3 here is CASMPGRNIQYF. In DNA, the CDR3 is TGTGCCAGCATGCCGGGTCGGAACATTCAGTACTTC.

CDR3 region: CASSLSLDRGLYYGYTF. The DNA for the CDR3 is TGTGCCAGCAGCTTGTCTCTAGACAGGGGGCTCTACTATGGCTACACCTTC. The chain uses TRBV5-6 and TRBJ1-2, with 10 bases lining up with TRBD1. The germline V gene has CDR1 SGHDT and CDR2 YYEEEE. The CDR3 extends over 17 amino acids. Trimming removed 1 base from V and 3 bases from J; junction bases left unmatched: 9.

This clone was observed once. J is TRBJ2-7 and V is TRBV18; D gene ambiguous. The CDR3 runs to 14 residues. Germline V lookup: CDR1 KGHSH, CDR2 LQKENI. V dropped 8 bases and J dropped 2 bases, with 16 bases sitting between them. CDR3 in amino acids: CASAFSGATYEQYF. DNA for the CDR3: TGTGCCAGCGCCTTTTCAGGTGCCACCTACGAGCAGTACTTC.

V and J are TRBV4-3 and TRBJ2-6; D not certain. CDR3 length equals 19 residues. Germline V gene lookup returns CDR1 LGHNA and CDR2 YSLEER. Between the trimmed V and J ends, which lost 0 bases and 0 bases, there was a span of 15 bases. DNA for the CDR3: TGCGCCAGCAGCCAAGATCACGGGCTCCTAGTCTCTGGGGCCAACGTCCTGACTTTC. Translating it yields CASSQDHGLLVSGANVLTF.

The V gene is TRBV28, the J gene TRBJ2-7; 10 nucleotides line up with TRBD1. Unmatched junction bases numbered 12, after V lost 7 bases and J lost 3 bases. Germline CDR1 and CDR2: MDHEN and SYDVKM. This CDR3 spans 16 amino acids. The CDR3 DNA reads TGTGCCAGCATCGAAGTTGTGGGACAGGGGTTCTACGAGCAGTACTTC. This gives the protein CASIEVVGQGFYEQYF.

Concerning this clone: Germline and junction disagree at one end, which may indicate a read error. The chain is built from TRBV7-2 and TRBJ1-2; D is ambiguous. Germline lookup yields CDR1 SGHTA and CDR2 FQGNSA. This CDR3 spans 12 amino acids. The CDR3 loop is CASSLLPVDFLF. CDR3 bases: TGTGCCAGCAGCCTTCTCCCCGTAGACTTTCTCTTC. Variable domain in full (rest from reference TRBV7-2 and TRBJ1-2): GAGVSQSPSNKVTEKGKDVELRCDPISGHTALYWYRQSLGQGLEFLIYFQGNSAPDKSGLPSDRFSAERTGGSVSTLTIQRTQQEDSAVYLCASSLLPVDFLFGSGTRLTVV.

The genes are TRBV4-3 and TRBJ2-1; perhaps TRBD1 as D (5 bases). Trimming removed 0 bases from V and 7 bases from J, with 10 bases in between. CDR1 and CDR2 from the germline V gene are LGHNA and YSLEER. This CDR3 region has 14 residues. CDR3 loop: CASSQEEGVNEQFF. As DNA, the CDR3 is TGCGCCAGCAGCCAAGAGGAAGGGGTGAATGAGCAGTTCTTC.

The chain carries TRBV25-1 and TRBJ2-3, with D perhaps TRBD2 (6 bases). Trimming removed 6 bases from V and 2 bases from J, with 15 bases in between. The CDR3 contains 15 residues. CDR1 MGHDK and CDR2 SYGVNS come from the germline V gene. The CDR3 DNA is TGTGCCAGCAGGCCCTTAGCGGATTCCACAGATACGCAGTATTTT. This sequence encodes CASRPLADSTDTQYF.

This chain joins TRBV30 and TRBJ1-5; TRBD1 aligns across 8 bases. V lost 5 bases and J lost 7; bases outside the gene matches: 10. The CDR3 runs 14 residues. Germline V gene sequence: CDR1 GTSNPN, CDR2 SVGIG (reference sequence). The CDR3 spells CAWSPGQGKQPQHF. CDR3 coding DNA: TGTGCCTGGTCCCCCGGACAGGGAAAACAGCCCCAGCATTTT.

This rearrangement joins TRBV5-1 to TRBJ1-3, with D unresolved. The CDR3 runs 15 residues. The ends were cut back, 3 bases at V and 1 base at J, with 11 bases in the middle. Germline V gene sequence: CDR1 SGHRS, CDR2 YFSETQ. This CDR3 reads CASSWSGDSGNTIYF. The CDR3 region has the DNA TGCGCCAGCAGCTGGTCTGGGGATTCTGGAAACACCATATATTTT.

There are a few counts of this clone. The chain uses TRBV27 and TRBJ2-3; D might be TRBD2 (6 bases). V lost 5 bases, J lost 2 bases, and 20 bases lay in between. The CDR3 covers 17 residues. Germline CDR1 is MNHEY and CDR2 is SMNVEV (reference sequence). The CDR3 region is CASSPRPTSLHTDTQYF. The CDR3 bases are TGTGCCAGCAGTCCTCGACCGACTAGTCTCCACACAGATACGCAGTATTTT.

CDR3 region: CASSRRSPGLAGGQGYEQFF. The CDR3 DNA sequence: TGTGCCAGTAGCCGGCGTTCTCCGGGACTAGCGGGAGGGCAGGGCTATGAGCAGTTCTTC. The V and J genes are TRBV19 and TRBJ2-1; 16 bases match TRBD2. Germline V gene data show CDR1 as LNHDA and CDR2 as SQIVND (reference sequence). The J segment lost 8 bases and the V segment lost 6 bases, leaving 19 bases of the junction unmatched. The CDR3 sequence is 20 residues long.

The rearrangement links TRBV6-5 to TRBJ2-1, with a tentative D call TRBD2 (7 bases). With 0 bases removed from V and 6 bases from J, the gap between germline ends came to 15 bases. The CDR3 is made up of 16 amino acids. Germline V gives CDR1 MNHEY, CDR2 SVGAGI. CDR3 protein: CASSYSKGRGSNEQFF. In DNA form, the CDR3 reads TGTGCCAGCAGTTACTCAAAGGGGAGGGGGTCCAATGAGCAGTTCTTC.

In this sample, this clone turned up once. The rearrangement links TRBV5-4 to TRBJ2-5; D unresolved. CDR1 SGHNT and CDR2 YYREEE come from the germline V gene (reference sequence). V shed 0 bases and J shed 0 bases, with 9 bases lying between them. CDR3 length: 15 residues. In nucleotides, the CDR3 is TGTGCCAGCAGCTTGGAAAAGGGCTACCAAGAGACCCAGTACTTC. It codes for CASSLEKGYQETQYF.

The V and J genes are TRBV2 and TRBJ2-7; the D gene is possibly TRBD1 (6 bases). Trimming took 7 bases from V and 7 from J, leaving 8 bases between them. Germline V CDR1 and CDR2: SNHLY, FYNNEI. The CDR3 contains 10 residues. For the CDR3, the DNA is TGTGCCAGCACTAGGGGGGAGCAGTACTTC. Protein: CASTRGEQYF. The full variable domain, its missing parts supplied by reference TRBV2 and TRBJ2-7, is EPEVTQTPSHQVTQMGQEVILRCVPISNHLYFYWYRQILGQKVEFLVSFYNNEISEKSEIFDDQFSVERPDGSNFTLKIRSTKLEDSAMYFCASTRGEQYFGPGTRLTVT.

V is TRBV6-6 and J is TRBJ2-7, with D possibly matching TRBD2 (6 bases). With 0 bases removed from V and 3 bases from J, the gap between germline ends came to 9 bases. Per the germline V gene, CDR1 is MNHNY and CDR2 is SVGAGI (reference sequence). CDR3 length: 14 amino acids. CDR3 protein: CASSYSGGRYEQYF. CDR3 DNA sequence: TGTGCCAGCAGTTACTCGGGGGGACGCTACGAGCAGTACTTC.

In this sample, this clone turned up a few times. The chain employs TRBV5-1 and TRBJ2-7, with TRBD2 as a possible D gene (5 bases). CDR1 is SGHRS, CDR2 YFSETQ, per germline. V lost 6 bases, J lost 2 bases, and 15 bases lay in between. This CDR3 contains 14 residues. This chain's CDR3 is CASTHEGGTYEQYF. In nucleotides, the CDR3 is TGCGCCAGCACCCACGAGGGCGGTACCTACGAGCAGTACTTC. The full variable domain, completed using reference TRBV5-1 and TRBJ2-7, is KAGVTQTPRYLIKTRGQQVTLSCSPISGHRSVSWYQQTPGQGLQFLFEYFSETQRNKGNFPGRFSGRQFSNSRSEMNVSTLELGDSALYLCASTHEGGTYEQYFGPGTRLTVT.

This rearrangement joins TRBV27 to TRBJ1-5; D gene ambiguous. The CDR3 contains 15 residues. V lost 1 base, J lost 2 bases, and 9 bases lay in between. Germline V gene data show CDR1 as MNHEY and CDR2 as SMNVEV (reference sequence). The CDR3, as DNA: TGTGCCAGCAGTTTATTTTTTCCGGGCAATCAGCCCCAGCATTTT. Translating it yields CASSLFFPGNQPQHF.

The J gene is TRBJ2-1, the V gene TRBV29-1; 7 nucleotides align to TRBD2. In germline, CDR1 is SQVTM, CDR2 ANQGSEA. The CDR3 is 13 residues long. Unmatched junction bases numbered 7, after V lost 4 bases and J lost 7 bases. CDR3 amino acids: CSVVPWEGNEQFF. The DNA for the CDR3 is TGCAGCGTTGTGCCTTGGGAGGGAAATGAGCAGTTCTTC.

The gene calls are TRBV28 and TRBJ2-4, with D possibly TRBD1 on 5 matching bases. Deletions cut 1 base from V and 0 bases from J, with 10 bases between. The CDR3 extends over 16 amino acids. Germline CDR1 and CDR2: MDHEN and SYDVKM. The CDR3 region has the DNA TGTGCCAGCAGTTTATATGGGGCCCAAGCCAAAAACATTCAGTACTTC. It yields the protein CASSLYGAQAKNIQYF.

The chain couples TRBV27 to TRBJ1-1; D gene unclear. Germline CDR1 is MNHEY and CDR2 is SMNVEV (reference sequence). This CDR3 contains 13 residues. Trimming removed 5 bases from V and 0 bases from J, with 7 bases in between. The CDR3 spells CASSRVVNTEAFF. CDR3 nucleotides: TGTGCCAGCAGTCGAGTGGTGAACACTGAAGCTTTCTTT.